This is a list of T cell receptor beta chains from one sample in a study of T-cell reconstitution after alpha-beta-depleted transplantation in children. TCRdb called the PCR reads again in MiXCR, with one record for every CDR3 protein. The sample shows 610,000 or so distinct CDR3 sequences, roughly a quarter of them seen only once. The specimen comprised PBMCs, sampled before TCRalphabeta/CD19-depleted stem cell transplant. Receptors were obtained from a boy in the first two years of life with Wiskott-Aldrich syndrome, due to receive a stem cell transplant. Each CDR3 is given with its conserved first and last residue. The order of the fields is J gene, V gene, D gene, clone size, CDR3 DNA, CDR3 protein. The D gene is left open where the match is weak. Size values are once, few and many counts, or a class for expanded clones, and some rows have none.

TRBJ2-1,TRBV18,.,.,TGTGCCAGCTCACCTGAATGGCAGGGGGGGAACAATGAGCAGTTCTTC,CASSPEWQGGNNEQFF
TRBJ2-6,TRBV24-1,.,.,TGTGCCACCAGTGAGTCGAGCGCCTCTGGGGCCAACGTCCTGACTTTC,CATSESSASGANVLTF
TRBJ2-1,TRBV12-3/TRBV12-4,TRBD1,few,TGTGCCAGCAGTCAGAACGCAGGGGGCAATGAGCAGTTCTTC,CASSQNAGGNEQFF
TRBJ1-4,TRBV4-1,.,.,TGCGCCAGCAGCCAAGAAGTTGTGTCAGGGTATGAAAAACTGTTTTTT,CASSQEVVSGYEKLFF
TRBJ2-5,TRBV15,.,few,TGTGCCACCAGCAGAGAAACGGGGTACCAAGAGACCCAGTACTTC,CATSRETGYQETQYF
TRBJ2-1,TRBV12-3/TRBV12-4,TRBD2,few,TGTGCCAGCAGTTTAGGAGGGACTAGCGTTGAGCAGTTCTTC,CASSLGGTSVEQFF
TRBJ2-5,TRBV14,.,.,TGTGCCAGCAGCCAAGGACTAGGACAAGAGACCCAGTACTTC,CASSQGLGQETQYF
TRBJ1-1,TRBV12-3/TRBV12-4,.,.,TGTGCCAGCAGTTTACCGTCGGGACACCAAGCTTTCTTT,CASSLPSGHQAFF
TRBJ2-5,TRBV9,TRBD2,once,TGTGCCAGCAGCCCCCGCGGGACTAGCGGAGAGACCCAGTACTTC,CASSPRGTSGETQYF
TRBJ1-6,TRBV12-3/TRBV12-4,TRBD1,many,TGTGCCAGCAGTTCGACAGGGGGGTCTTCACCCCTCCACTTT,CASSSTGGSSPLHF
TRBJ2-1,TRBV29-1,.,few,TGCAGCGTCTTAGGGGGTGCGCTTTACAATGAGCAGTTCTTC,CSVLGGALYNEQFF
TRBJ2-7,TRBV5-1,.,few,TGCGCCAGCAGCTATTTCGTCCTTAACTACGAGCAGTACTTC,CASSYFVLNYEQYF
TRBJ2-7,TRBV5-1,.,few,TGCGCCAGCAGTACCGACCTCTCCTACGAGCAGTACTTC,CASSTDLSYEQYF
TRBJ2-3,TRBV27,.,few,TGTGCCAGCAGTTTAGACAGGGGAGGGACAGATACGCAGTATTTT,CASSLDRGGTDTQYF
TRBJ1-1,TRBV3-1,TRBD1,.,TGTGCCAGCAGCCAAGGCGGGACAGACCCCTATGAAGCTTTCTTT,CASSQGGTDPYEAFF
TRBJ2-1,TRBV25-1,TRBD2,many,TGTGCCAGCAGTGGCGGCGGGAGGGCCACTGAGCAGTTCTTC,CASSGGGRATEQFF
TRBJ2-1,TRBV6-6,.,.,TGTGCCAGCAACCCGGGCCCCTACAATGAGCAGTTCTTC,CASNPGPYNEQFF
TRBJ2-3,TRBV5-1,.,few,TGCGCCAGCAGCTCGCAAGGGTTCACAGATACGCAGTATTTT,CASSSQGFTDTQYF
TRBJ2-7,TRBV28,TRBD2,few,TGTGCCAGCAGTTTATCCTATGGCGGGAGATATTACGAGCAGTACTTC,CASSLSYGGRYYEQYF
TRBJ2-5,TRBV5-1,.,few,TGCGCCAGCAGCGGGGACGGTCAAGAGACCCAGTACTTC,CASSGDGQETQYF
TRBJ2-1,TRBV5-1,TRBD2,few,TGCGCCAGCAGCTCGGGACTAGCGGGCGGCCTTCCCAATGAGCAGTTCTTC,CASSSGLAGGLPNEQFF
TRBJ2-1,TRBV12-3/TRBV12-4,.,few,TGTGCCAGCAGCCAAAAACCCGGACCGTATGAGTACAATGAGCAGTTCTTC,CASSQKPGPYEYNEQFF
TRBJ2-7,TRBV27,TRBD2,few,TGTGCCAGCAGTTTTCTAGCGGGATCTGACGAGCAGTACTTC,CASSFLAGSDEQYF
TRBJ2-1,TRBV28,TRBD1,few,TGTGCCAGCCTGACAGGGACAGGCCCTCAGTTCTTC,CASLTGTGPQFF
TRBJ2-2,TRBV6-1,.,.,TGTGCCAGCACGGGGAGTTGGGGAACCGGGGAGCTGTTTTTT,CASTGSWGTGELFF
TRBJ2-2,TRBV20-1,TRBD2,.,TGCAGTGCCATGGCGGGAGGCCCCACCGGGGAGCTGTTTTTT,CSAMAGGPTGELFF
TRBJ2-7,TRBV5-5,TRBD2,few,TGTGCCAGCAGCCGAGGACTAGCGGAATACGAGCAGTACTTC,CASSRGLAEYEQYF
TRBJ2-7,TRBV5-1,TRBD2,.,TGCGCCAGCAGCTTCAATAGCGGGGGAAACTACGAGCAGTACTTC,CASSFNSGGNYEQYF
TRBJ2-1,TRBV29-1,TRBD1,few,TGCAGCGTGCTGACAGGGATGAATGAGCAGTTCTTC,CSVLTGMNEQFF
TRBJ2-1,TRBV3-1,TRBD2,.,TGTACCAGCAGTTTAGGCAGGGTAGCGGGAGGGTTGCGCAATGAGCAGTTCTTC,CTSSLGRVAGGLRNEQFF
TRBJ2-2,TRBV20-1,.,few,TGCAGTGCTAGAGTTCCACAGGGGAACACCGGGGAGCTGTTTTTT,CSARVPQGNTGELFF
TRBJ1-2,TRBV10-1,.,.,TGCGCCAGCAGTGTCGCGATCTATGGCTACACCTTC,CASSVAIYGYTF
TRBJ2-4,TRBV20-1,.,few,TGCAGTGCTAGAGGTTCGGGAAGAGGAAACATTCAGTACTTC,CSARGSGRGNIQYF
TRBJ2-2,TRBV5-1,TRBD2,few,TGCGCCAGCAGCGTGACTAGCGGGAGAAGGGGAACCACCGGGGAGCTGTTTTTT,CASSVTSGRRGTTGELFF
TRBJ1-4,TRBV27,.,few,TGTGCCAGCAGTTTAAAAGGGGGGGGTGAAAAACTGTTTTTT,CASSLKGGGEKLFF
TRBJ2-5,TRBV11-2,.,.,TGTGCCAGCGGCATATACCAAGAGACCCAGTACTTC,CASGIYQETQYF
TRBJ1-1,TRBV29-1,.,.,TGCAGCGTTGTACAGGTTCTGAACACTGAAGCTTTCTTT,CSVVQVLNTEAFF
TRBJ2-7,TRBV6-1,.,.,TGTGCCAGCACCCCTTCGGTGTCAGGAAACTACGAGCAGTACTTC,CASTPSVSGNYEQYF
TRBJ2-6,TRBV19,.,few,TGTGCCAGTAGGCACTCTGGGGCCAACGTCCTGACTTTC,CASRHSGANVLTF
TRBJ2-7,TRBV27,.,.,TGTGCCAGCAGTTACGACAGGAACTCCTACGAGCAGTACTTC,CASSYDRNSYEQYF
TRBJ2-2,TRBV7-2,TRBD2,.,TGTGCCAGCAGCCCGTCTAGCGGGAGGGGGACCCGGGAGCTGTTTTTT,CASSPSSGRGTRELFF
TRBJ2-2,TRBV30,.,.,TGTGCCTGGAGCAGGGTAACCGGGGAGCTGTTTTTT,CAWSRVTGELFF
TRBJ1-2,TRBV20-1,.,few,TGCAGTGCTAAAAACAGGGATGGCTACACCTTC,CSAKNRDGYTF
TRBJ2-2,TRBV5-1,TRBD1,.,TGCGCCAGCAGCCTTTTGGACAGGCAGAAGAACACCGGGGAGCTGTTTTTT,CASSLLDRQKNTGELFF
TRBJ2-5,TRBV28,TRBD1,few,TGTGCCAGCAGTTTAAGGGACAGGGATAGAAAGACCCAGTACTTC,CASSLRDRDRKTQYF
TRBJ1-2,TRBV29-1,.,few,TGCAGCGCCCTCGAATGGGAGAACTATGGCTACACCTTC,CSALEWENYGYTF
TRBJ2-7,TRBV5-6,.,many,TGTGCCAGCAGCTTGGAGTTCTACGAGCAGTACTTC,CASSLEFYEQYF
TRBJ1-2,TRBV28,.,.,TGTGCCTCCCGGGGGTATGGCTACACCTTC,CASRGYGYTF
TRBJ2-7,TRBV7-9,.,few,TGTGCCAGCAGCCCATCCTACACCTACGAGCAGTACTTC,CASSPSYTYEQYF